This TCR beta chain comes out of a study of response to subunit inactivated influenza vaccine. Study-wide results and limits: Authors suggested that a seasonal influenza vaccination recruits few new T cells each time.

One entry per CDR3 protein results from TCRdb running MiXCR on the RT-PCR reads. The sample yields some 180,000 distinct CDR3 sequences, around 8.8% seen once. V shed 6 bases and J shed 3 bases, with 21 bases lying between them. There are 16 residues in the CDR3. This clonotype was picked up many times. Its antigen is not identified. The source of this sequence is a man aged 50-60 years who received an inactivated influenza vaccine. This material consisted of non-naive T cells sorted from PBMCs, taken on the day of vaccination. The chain employs TRBV12-3 or TRBV12-4 and TRBJ2-7, with D possibly TRBD2 on 5 matching bases. CDR3: CASSLGRWTSDYEQYF. Here the CDR3 DNA reads TGTGCCAGCAGCCTAGGACGGTGGACTTCAGACTACGAGCAGTACTTC.